This T cell receptor beta chain was captured in a study of cytomegalovirus exposure and HLA in healthy donors. A note on this clone: Its antigen is as yet unknown.

Healthy donors of bone marrow made up the group. Primers for the PCR totalled 60 Vbeta and 13 Jbeta. Per the original data handling: Approximately 72 million unique TCR beta chains, 10 million to 13 million of them shared, were counted by a later analysis. Measured with immunoSEQ multiplex PCR; TCRdb has only the in-frame clones, and not every one. V and J calls and clone size are given by that table; D and trimming were obtained from the DNA. The table lists about 110,000 clones, 80% to 85% of them singletons. Study findings and constraints: Productive rates of about 87% or about 30% were seen for most TCR beta V segments in an earlier analysis. The classifier, whose performance was assessed in both the original and validation cohorts, reportedly diagnosed cytomegalovirus status with high specificity and sensitivity.

This CDR3 comprises 11 residues. Per germline, CDR1 SQVTM and CDR2 ANQGSEA. The V end was cut by 1 base, the J end by 6 bases, with 7 bases between. The material sequenced was PBMCs. The chain joins TRBV29-1 to TRBJ2-7; tentative D call: TRBD2 (5 bases). This TCR derives from a man aged 30 to 45 in good health and CMV-seropositive. In DNA form, the CDR3 reads TGCAGCGTTGAAGGCGGGCCCGAGCAGTACTTC. Its translation: CSVEGGPEQYF.